The TCR beta chain described here comes from a study of T cells in localized non-small cell lung cancer. Findings and limits, study-wide: Because researchers sequenced only one region of the tumor, heterogeneity is still possible. Adjacent uninvolved lung tissue had the highest T cell clonality, exceeding tumor. Density of T cells in blood, when higher, went with longer overall survival.

According to the study, adjacent lung free of atypia was obtained at least 2 cm from the tumor margin. CDR3 size: 13 residues. V lost 5 bases, J lost 5 bases, and 10 bases lay in between. Per germline, CDR1 SGDLS and CDR2 YYNGEE. Clones were sequenced by immunoSEQ multiplex PCR, and TCRdb holds only the in-frame ones, with some missing. The sample carries 1,500 to 2,000 clones, 20% to 25% recorded once. This clone was observed a handful of times. Its matching antigen is unknown. This chain uses TRBV9 with TRBJ1-4; D is perhaps TRBD1 (5 bases). The sample was normal lung tissue next to the tumor, taken before any cancer treatment. This receptor was taken from a male donor aged 60 or over with stage III squamous cell lung carcinoma. CDR3 coding DNA: TGTGCCAGCAGTAGGCAGGGCAATGAAAAACTGTTTTTT. Protein product: CASSRQGNEKLFF.